This T cell receptor beta chain originates from a study of shared clonotypes between healthy human individuals. Produced via immunoSEQ multiplex PCR; TCRdb's table is partial and in-frame only. The sample holds 400,000 to 500,000 clones, around three quarters seen once. The V end lost 4 bases, the J end lost 0 bases, and 7 bases lay between the germline ends. Looked up from germline, CDR1 is MNHNS and CDR2 is SASEGT. This CDR3 spans 14 amino acids. The specimen was PBMCs. This sequence joins TRBV6-1 and TRBJ1-5; D is uncertain. The clonotype comes from a woman aged 40 to 50 in good health. Some clones in this sample may be carry-over from other donors' samples. CDR3 protein: CASSAQYSNQPQHF. CDR3 in DNA: TGTGCCAGCAGTGCCCAGTATAGCAATCAGCCCCAGCATTTT.